Listed below are T cell receptor beta chains from one sample, sequenced in a study of T cell responses to AZD1222 COVID-19 vaccine. This table comes from immunoSEQ multiplex PCR, and its TCRdb copy is limited to in-frame clones, with some not included. The sample has some 140,000 clones; roughly nine tenths are singletons. This specimen was peripheral blood, taken on day 0 of MenACWY control vaccination. These receptors all come from an adult in good health. Each CDR3 is given with its conserved first and last residue. A D gene is named only where the DNA matches it firmly. Clone size is stated in some rows and not others, as once, few, many or a class when expanded.

>NA|TRBJ1-4|TRBV5-5|TRBD1
CASKSPVGTGDEKLFF
TGTGCCAGCAAGTCCCCGGTTGGGACAGGGGATGAAAAACTGTTTTTT
>NA|TRBJ1-6|TRBV14|NA
CASSQAHAGYNSPLHF
TGTGCCAGCAGCCAAGCCCATGCGGGCTATAATTCACCCCTCCACTTT
>few|TRBJ2-1|TRBV2|TRBD2
CASSEPGRGRARNEQFF
TGTGCCAGCAGTGAACCCGGTCGAGGGAGGGCCAGGAATGAGCAGTTCTTC
>NA|TRBJ1-6|TRBV19|TRBD1
CASSIDGTGTSPLHF
TGTGCCAGTAGTATAGATGGGACAGGGACTTCACCCCTCCACTTT
>NA|TRBJ1-1|TRBV5-4|NA
CASSPRTVDTEAFF
TGTGCCAGCAGCCCTCGGACAGTTGACACTGAAGCTTTCTTT
>NA|TRBJ2-1|TRBV5-1|NA
CASSLAGAEQFF
TGCGCCAGCAGCTTGGCAGGGGCTGAGCAGTTCTTC
>once|TRBJ1-1|TRBV7-9|NA
CASSLGDNTLRTEAFF
TGTGCCAGCAGCTTAGGGGACAACACATTGAGGACTGAAGCTTTCTTT
>NA|TRBJ1-2|TRBV18|NA
CASSSQIINYGYTF
TGTGCCAGCTCATCTCAGATTATTAACTATGGCTACACCTTC
>NA|TRBJ1-5|TRBV15|NA
CATSRGDTGNQPQHF
TGTGCCACCAGCAGGGGAGACACTGGCAATCAGCCCCAGCATTTT
>NA|TRBJ2-7|TRBV7-9|NA
CASSFRQESSYEQYF
TGTGCCAGCAGCTTTCGACAGGAATCCTCCTACGAGCAGTACTTC
>once|TRBJ1-4|TRBV15|NA
CATSRDGGRLNEKLFF
TGTGCCACCAGCAGAGATGGGGGACGGCTTAATGAAAAACTGTTTTTT
>once|TRBJ2-7|TRBV2|TRBD1
CASTGTGVEQYF
TGTGCCAGCACGGGGACAGGGGTAGAGCAGTACTTC
>NA|TRBJ1-6|TRBV11-2|NA
CASRGGSSYNSPLHF
TGTGCCAGCAGGGGCGGCAGCTCCTATAATTCACCCCTCCACTTT
>NA|TRBJ1-2|TRBV6-6|NA
CASSYDPNYGYTF
TGTGCCAGCAGCTACGATCCGAACTATGGCTACACCTTC
>NA|TRBJ1-2|TRBV19|NA
CASSTRRDNYGYTF
TGTGCCAGTAGTACCCGCCGAGATAACTATGGCTACACCTTC
>NA|TRBJ1-3|TRBV9|NA
CASSARRISSGNTIYF
TGTGCCAGCAGCGCCAGGAGAATAAGCTCTGGAAACACCATATATTTT
>NA|TRBJ2-5|TRBV19|NA
CASSARGTSMETQYF
TGTGCCAGTAGTGCCAGGGGCACCTCAATGGAGACCCAGTACTTC
>NA|TRBJ1-6|TRBV5-1|NA
CASSKLTGGGNSPLHF
TGCGCCAGCAGCAAACTAACCGGGGGAGGGAATTCACCCCTCCACTTT
>NA|TRBJ1-2|TRBV5-1|TRBD1
CASSPGDRAYGYTF
TGCGCCAGCAGCCCCGGGGACAGAGCTTATGGCTACACCTTC
>NA|TRBJ2-1|TRBV5-4|TRBD2
CASSGEGAAYNEQFF
TGTGCCAGCAGCGGGGAGGGTGCCGCCTACAATGAGCAGTTCTTC
>NA|TRBJ2-1|TRBV7-9|NA
CASSLSGVINEQFF
TGTGCCAGCAGCTTATCTGGGGTAATCAATGAGCAGTTCTTC
>NA|TRBJ2-7|TRBV10-3|NA
CAMSVGRGSEQYF
TGTGCCATGAGTGTAGGTCGGGGGTCCGAGCAGTACTTC
>NA|TRBJ1-2|TRBV7-9|NA
CASSLAGLNGYTF
TGTGCCAGCAGCTTAGCAGGGTTGAATGGCTACACCTTC
>NA|TRBJ2-1|TRBV27|TRBD2
CASNLAGGNEQFF
TGTGCCAGCAACCTAGCGGGAGGGAATGAGCAGTTCTTC
>NA|TRBJ1-6|TRBV19|NA
CASSIDLTLTGYNSPLHF
TGTGCCAGTAGTATAGATCTTACTCTGACAGGATACAATTCACCCCTCCACTTT
>NA|TRBJ2-3|TRBV6-5|TRBD1
CASSLDRGSTDTQYF
TGTGCCAGCAGCTTGGACAGGGGGAGCACAGATACGCAGTATTTT
>NA|TRBJ2-1|TRBV5-1|NA
CASSFSLGGVFF
TGCGCCAGCAGCTTTAGTTTAGGCGGTGTGTTCTTC
>once|TRBJ1-1|TRBV3-1/TRBV3-2|NA
CASSQGGGKTEAFF
TGTGCCAGCAGCCAAGGGGGCGGAAAGACTGAAGCTTTCTTT
>NA|TRBJ1-4|TRBV5-4|TRBD1
CASSHDGTGDEKLFF
TGTGCCAGCAGCCACGATGGGACAGGGGATGAAAAACTGTTTTTT
>NA|TRBJ1-5|TRBV7-8|NA
CASSLGRGGNQPQHF
TGTGCCAGCAGCTTGGGGCGAGGGGGCAATCAGCCCCAGCATTTT
>NA|TRBJ2-7|TRBV19|NA
CASSMGQVRYEQYF
TGTGCCAGTAGTATGGGTCAGGTGCGGTACGAGCAGTACTTC
>NA|TRBJ2-6|TRBV27|NA
CASSFSRSGANVLTF
TGTGCCAGCAGTTTTTCGAGATCTGGGGCCAACGTCCTGACTTTC
>NA|TRBJ1-1|TRBV25-1|NA
CASIPAAGISAEAFF
TGTGCCAGCATCCCGGCGGCAGGGATAAGCGCTGAAGCTTTCTTT
>NA|TRBJ1-1|TRBV27|TRBD1
CASSLLQGEAFF
TGTGCCAGCAGTTTATTACAGGGGGAAGCTTTCTTT
>NA|TRBJ1-4|TRBV28|TRBD1
CASSRTGNWNEKLFF
TGTGCCAGCAGCCGGACAGGGAATTGGAATGAAAAACTGTTTTTT
>NA|TRBJ2-1|TRBV5-5|TRBD2
CASSFVAGSYNEQFF
TGTGCCAGCAGCTTTGTAGCGGGGTCCTACAATGAGCAGTTCTTC
>NA|TRBJ1-1|TRBV3-1/TRBV3-2|NA
CASSQPKNTEAFF
TGTGCCAGCAGCCAACCCAAGAACACTGAAGCTTTCTTT
>NA|TRBJ1-1|TRBV10-3|NA
CAISETGITEAFF
TGTGCCATCAGTGAAACAGGGATCACTGAAGCTTTCTTT
>NA|TRBJ1-1|TRBV24-1|NA
CATSDPGSNTEAFF
TGTGCCACCAGTGACCCGGGATCGAACACTGAAGCTTTCTTT
>NA|TRBJ2-2|TRBV5-5|NA
CASSPLRVSGELFF
TGTGCCAGCAGCCCACTCAGGGTGTCCGGGGAGCTGTTTTTT
>NA|TRBJ2-1|TRBV5-4|NA
CASSLAGSYNEQFF
TGTGCCAGCAGCTTGGCAGGGTCCTACAATGAGCAGTTCTTC
>few|TRBJ1-2|TRBV24-1|NA
CATSDLRTNYGYTF
TGTGCCACCAGTGATTTGCGGACAAATTATGGCTACACCTTC
>NA|TRBJ2-1|TRBV9|TRBD2
CASSVEDPGLAGWGEQFF
TGTGCCAGCAGCGTAGAGGATCCCGGACTAGCGGGATGGGGAGAGCAGTTCTTC
>NA|TRBJ1-1|TRBV6-5|NA
CASSPDTTGATEAFF
TGTGCCAGCAGTCCTGATACGACAGGTGCCACTGAAGCTTTCTTT
>NA|TRBJ1-5|TRBV13|NA
CASSLGLRQDGNQPQHF
TGTGCCAGCAGCTTAGGCCTACGGCAGGATGGCAATCAGCCCCAGCATTTT
>NA|TRBJ1-6|TRBV30|NA
CAWSFVRIGSSYNSPLHF
TGTGCCTGGAGTTTCGTTCGAATAGGGAGCTCCTATAATTCACCCCTCCACTTT